The subject of this entry is one T cell receptor (beta chain). A much larger clone differs by one base, so this may be a read error. The source of the sample is a study of T-cell reconstitution after alpha-beta-depleted transplantation in children. The TCRbeta library incorporated unique molecular identifiers. One entry per CDR3 protein, called by TCRdb with MiXCR from the PCR reads. The sample records some 390,000 distinct CDR3 sequences, around 20% being singletons. CDR1 is SQVTM and CDR2 is ANQGSEA in the germline V gene. Trimming at V came to 2 bases and at J to 2 bases, leaving 6 bases not matched to a gene. The CDR3 covers 14 residues.

The sequence came from a human donor who donated a stem cell graft to a child with acute myeloid leukemia. The sample here was PBMCs from the stem cell graft donor, taken from the stem cell graft. The chain recombines TRBV29-1 with TRBJ2-7, with 7 bases lining up with TRBD2. CDR3 region: CSVETGGGAYEQYF. In nucleotides, the CDR3 is TGCAGCGTTGAAACTGGCGGGGGTGCCTACGAGCAGTACTTC.